These 4 T cell receptor beta chains came from one sample sequenced in a study of blood T cell repertoires in COVID-19. Sequencing used immunoSEQ multiplex PCR; TCRdb keeps in-frame clones, though not all of them. The table includes roughly 100,000 clones, about 91% detected once. The sample consisted of peripheral blood. Receptor source: a man in his late teens or twenties with acute or convalescent COVID-19.

The rearrangement joins TRBV27 to TRBJ2-5; 9 nucleotides match TRBD2. The CDR3 spans 13 residues. In germline, CDR1 is MNHEY, CDR2 SMNVEV (reference sequence). The V and J ends lost 7 bases and 3 bases, in that order; junction bases with no gene match: 3. The CDR3 DNA sequence: TGTGCCAGCAAAGGCGGGAGGGAAGAGACCCAGTACTTC. The encoded protein is CASKGGREETQYF.

The CDR3 DNA reads TGCGCCAGCAGCCAACCCTTACAGGGGAACACTGAAGCTTTCTTT. Protein: CASSQPLQGNTEAFF. The rearrangement uses TRBV4-1 and TRBJ1-1; perhaps TRBD1 as D (6 bases). With 2 bases removed from V and 1 base from J, the gap between germline ends came to 11 bases. The CDR3 totals 15 residues. The germline V gene encodes CDR1 MGHRA and CDR2 YSYEKL.

There are a few counts of this clone. The rearrangement uses TRBV3-1 (or the pseudogene TRBV3-2) and TRBJ2-1; D gene uncertain. Germline V gene data show CDR1 as LGHDT and CDR2 as YNNKEL (reference sequence). The CDR3 extends over 13 amino acids. With 0 bases removed from V and 9 bases from J, the gap between germline ends came to 9 bases. This chain's CDR3 is CASSQDLASEQFF. The CDR3, as DNA: TGTGCCAGCAGCCAAGATTTGGCCTCTGAGCAGTTCTTC.

V and J are TRBV7-9 and TRBJ1-2; TRBD1 matches at 7 bases. V was pared by 3 bases and J by 0 bases, with 4 bases of the junction left unmatched. The CDR3 length is 15 residues. The germline gives CDR1 SEHNR, CDR2 FQNEAQ (reference sequence). The CDR3 nucleotides read TGTGCCAGCAGCTTGGGACAGCCTTCTAACTATGGCTACACCTTC. Translating it yields CASSLGQPSNYGYTF.